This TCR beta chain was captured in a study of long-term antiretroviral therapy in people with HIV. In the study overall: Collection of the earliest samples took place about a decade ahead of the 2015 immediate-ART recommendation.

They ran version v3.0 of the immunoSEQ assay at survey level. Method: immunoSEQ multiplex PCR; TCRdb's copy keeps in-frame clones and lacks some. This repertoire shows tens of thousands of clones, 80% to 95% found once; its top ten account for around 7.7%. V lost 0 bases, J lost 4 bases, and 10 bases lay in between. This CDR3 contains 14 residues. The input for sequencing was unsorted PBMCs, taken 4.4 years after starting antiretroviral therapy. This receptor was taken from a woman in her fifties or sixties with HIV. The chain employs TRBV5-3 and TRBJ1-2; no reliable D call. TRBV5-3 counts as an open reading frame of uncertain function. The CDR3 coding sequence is TGTGCCAGAAGCTTGGCTATGGTCGGCTATGGCTACACCTTC. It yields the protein CARSLAMVGYGYTF.